This T cell receptor (beta chain) comes out of a study of T cells after yellow fever vaccination. Whole-study results and caveats: Highly abundant clonotypes carried over from the bulk population could end up in FACS-sorted repertoires as contaminants.

CDR1 and CDR2 (germline): DFQATT, SNEGSKA (reference sequence). The CDR3 extends over 10 amino acids. Trimming stripped 4 bases from V and 12 bases from J, with 12 bases between. This clonotype was detected a few times. The target antigen is unknown. TCRdb reanalysed the 5' RACE reads using MiXCR and keeps one entry per CDR3 protein. Found here are some 150,000 distinct CDR3 sequences, about 6.2% of them singletons; the top ten hold about 0.61%. The sample was CD4+ T cells sorted from PBMCs, taken 10 days after the yellow fever booster vaccination. The chain links TRBV20-1 to TRBJ1-2, with a possible D match to TRBD1 (6 bases). This receptor was identified in a young man who received the YFV17D yellow fever vaccine. The CDR3 reads CSATPTGNTF. For the CDR3, the DNA is TGCAGTGCTACCCCGACAGGAAACACCTTC.